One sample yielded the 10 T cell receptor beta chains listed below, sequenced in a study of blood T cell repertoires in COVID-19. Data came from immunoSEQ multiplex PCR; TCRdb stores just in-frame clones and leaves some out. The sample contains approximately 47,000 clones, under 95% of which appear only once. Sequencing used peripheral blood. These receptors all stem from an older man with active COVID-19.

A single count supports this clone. The CDR3 region is CASRDLGGANEKLFF. The CDR3 bases are TGTGCCAGCAGGGATTTGGGGGGGGCTAATGAAAAACTGTTTTTT. The rearrangement uses TRBV2 and TRBJ1-4, with D possibly being TRBD1 (5 bases). The germline V and J ends were trimmed by 6 bases and 3 bases, with 14 bases remaining between them. This CDR3 region has 15 residues. Germline V gene sequence: CDR1 SNHLY, CDR2 FYNNEI.

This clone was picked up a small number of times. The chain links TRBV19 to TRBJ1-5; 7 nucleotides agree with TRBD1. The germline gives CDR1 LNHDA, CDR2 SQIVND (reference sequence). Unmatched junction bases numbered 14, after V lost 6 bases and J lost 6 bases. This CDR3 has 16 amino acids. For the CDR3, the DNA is TGTGCCAGTAGCCCGCCGGGAAGGGGGCGCAGTCAGCCCCAGCATTTT. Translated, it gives CASSPPGRGRSQPQHF.

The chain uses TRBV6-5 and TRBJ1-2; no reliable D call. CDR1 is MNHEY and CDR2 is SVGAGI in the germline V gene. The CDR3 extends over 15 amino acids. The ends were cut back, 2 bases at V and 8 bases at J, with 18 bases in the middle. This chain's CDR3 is CASSYRPGQRSGYTF. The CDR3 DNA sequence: TGTGCCAGCAGTTACCGTCCAGGCCAAAGATCCGGCTACACCTTC.

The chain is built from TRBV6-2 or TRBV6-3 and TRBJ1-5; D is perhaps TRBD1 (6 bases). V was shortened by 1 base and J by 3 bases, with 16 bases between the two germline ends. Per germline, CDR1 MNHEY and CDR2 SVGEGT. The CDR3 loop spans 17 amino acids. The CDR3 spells CASSYLRGGWDNQPQHF. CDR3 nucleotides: TGTGCCAGCAGTTACTTACGGGGGGGCTGGGACAATCAGCCCCAGCATTTT.

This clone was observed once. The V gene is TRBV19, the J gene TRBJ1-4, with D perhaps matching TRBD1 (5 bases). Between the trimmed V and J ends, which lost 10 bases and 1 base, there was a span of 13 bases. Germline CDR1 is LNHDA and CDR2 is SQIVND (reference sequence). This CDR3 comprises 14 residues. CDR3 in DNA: TGTGCCACCCGCGGGACCTTAACTAATGAAAAACTGTTTTTT. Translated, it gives CATRGTLTNEKLFF. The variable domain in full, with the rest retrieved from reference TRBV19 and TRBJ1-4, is DGGITQSPKYLFRKEGQNVTLSCEQNLNHDAMYWYRQDPGQGLRLIYYSQIVNDFQKGDIAEGYSVSREKKESFPLTVTSAQKNPTAFYLCATRGTLTNEKLFFGSGTQLSVL.

The CDR3 loop is CASTRHDRGTYEQYF. DNA for the CDR3: TGTGCCAGCACCCGGCACGACAGGGGGACCTACGAGCAGTACTTC. The chain links TRBV28 to TRBJ2-7, with 9 positions matching TRBD1. J gave up 2 bases and V 7 bases, and 9 bases lay outside the gene matches. Germline values: CDR1 MDHEN, CDR2 SYDVKM. The CDR3 extends over 15 amino acids. The full variable domain, in which reference TRBV28 and TRBJ2-7 provide the parts outside the CDR3, is DVKVTQSSRYLVKRTGEKVFLECVQDMDHENMFWYRQDPGLGLRLIYFSYDVKMKEKGDIPEGYSVSREKKERFSLILESASTNQTSMYLCASTRHDRGTYEQYFGPGTRLTVT.

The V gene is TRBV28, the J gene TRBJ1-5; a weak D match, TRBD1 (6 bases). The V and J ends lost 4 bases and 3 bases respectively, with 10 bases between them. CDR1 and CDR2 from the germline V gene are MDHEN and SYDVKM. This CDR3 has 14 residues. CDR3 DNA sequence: TGTGCCAGCAGTTCCGGACAGTCCAATCAGCCCCAGCATTTT. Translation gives CASSSGQSNQPQHF.

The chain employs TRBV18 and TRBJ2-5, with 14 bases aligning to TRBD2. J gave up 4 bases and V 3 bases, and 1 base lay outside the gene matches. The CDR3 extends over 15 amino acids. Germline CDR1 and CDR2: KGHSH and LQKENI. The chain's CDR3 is CASSPGTSGGETQYF. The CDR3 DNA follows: TGTGCCAGCTCACCCGGGACTAGCGGGGGAGAGACCCAGTACTTC.

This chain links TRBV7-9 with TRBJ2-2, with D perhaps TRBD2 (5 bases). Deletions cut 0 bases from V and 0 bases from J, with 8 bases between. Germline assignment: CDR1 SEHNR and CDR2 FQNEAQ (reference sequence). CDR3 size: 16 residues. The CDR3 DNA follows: TGTGCCAGCAGCTTAGCAGGGAGCGCGAACACCGGGGAGCTGTTTTTT. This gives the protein CASSLAGSANTGELFF.

As DNA, the CDR3 is TGCAGCGGTCAGCGGGGTGTCCAAGAGACCCAGTACTTC. Its protein is CSGQRGVQETQYF. The chain carries TRBV29-1 and TRBJ2-5; 7 bases are shared with TRBD2. This CDR3 comprises 13 residues. The germline CDR1 and CDR2 sequences are SQVTM and ANQGSEA. Germline trimming cut 7 bases from V and 1 base from J; bases unmatched to any gene: 6. The complete variable domain, with remaining parts taken from reference TRBV29-1 and TRBJ2-5, reads SAVISQKPSRDICQRGTSLTIQCQVDSQVTMMFWYRQQPGQSLTLIATANQGSEATYESGFVIDKFPISRPNLTFSTLTVSNMSPEDSSIYLCSGQRGVQETQYFGPGTRLLVL.